The present TCR beta chain was sequenced within a study of blood T cell repertoires in COVID-19. Across the whole study: Sites across the United States, Italy and Spain contributed samples from acute and convalescent COVID-19. Sources were T cells, B-cell-depleted T cells, or PBMCs; the material itself was cDNA or gDNA.

Cohort allocation depended upon clinical history that participants reported. Trimming took 8 bases from V and 8 from J, leaving 19 bases between them. CDR1 and CDR2 from the germline V gene are SGHTA and FQGNSA. The CDR3 covers 14 residues. Original processing notes: Amplification from reference gene primers served as the basis for estimated nucleated cell counts. Method: immunoSEQ multiplex PCR; TCRdb's copy keeps in-frame clones and lacks some. That table is the source of V, J and clone size, and D and trimming were worked out from the DNA. The table lists almost 400,000 clones, about 90% of them singletons, with about 1.7% in the top ten.

Source material: PBMCs or T cells enriched from blood (not recorded which). The origin of this receptor is a woman aged 25 to 45 who had recovered from COVID-19. The chain is built from TRBV7-2 and TRBJ2-1, with D possibly being TRBD2 (6 bases). This chain's CDR3 is CASLGREGLDEQFF. CDR3 nucleotides: TGTGCCAGCTTAGGGCGGGAAGGGTTAGATGAGCAGTTCTTC.